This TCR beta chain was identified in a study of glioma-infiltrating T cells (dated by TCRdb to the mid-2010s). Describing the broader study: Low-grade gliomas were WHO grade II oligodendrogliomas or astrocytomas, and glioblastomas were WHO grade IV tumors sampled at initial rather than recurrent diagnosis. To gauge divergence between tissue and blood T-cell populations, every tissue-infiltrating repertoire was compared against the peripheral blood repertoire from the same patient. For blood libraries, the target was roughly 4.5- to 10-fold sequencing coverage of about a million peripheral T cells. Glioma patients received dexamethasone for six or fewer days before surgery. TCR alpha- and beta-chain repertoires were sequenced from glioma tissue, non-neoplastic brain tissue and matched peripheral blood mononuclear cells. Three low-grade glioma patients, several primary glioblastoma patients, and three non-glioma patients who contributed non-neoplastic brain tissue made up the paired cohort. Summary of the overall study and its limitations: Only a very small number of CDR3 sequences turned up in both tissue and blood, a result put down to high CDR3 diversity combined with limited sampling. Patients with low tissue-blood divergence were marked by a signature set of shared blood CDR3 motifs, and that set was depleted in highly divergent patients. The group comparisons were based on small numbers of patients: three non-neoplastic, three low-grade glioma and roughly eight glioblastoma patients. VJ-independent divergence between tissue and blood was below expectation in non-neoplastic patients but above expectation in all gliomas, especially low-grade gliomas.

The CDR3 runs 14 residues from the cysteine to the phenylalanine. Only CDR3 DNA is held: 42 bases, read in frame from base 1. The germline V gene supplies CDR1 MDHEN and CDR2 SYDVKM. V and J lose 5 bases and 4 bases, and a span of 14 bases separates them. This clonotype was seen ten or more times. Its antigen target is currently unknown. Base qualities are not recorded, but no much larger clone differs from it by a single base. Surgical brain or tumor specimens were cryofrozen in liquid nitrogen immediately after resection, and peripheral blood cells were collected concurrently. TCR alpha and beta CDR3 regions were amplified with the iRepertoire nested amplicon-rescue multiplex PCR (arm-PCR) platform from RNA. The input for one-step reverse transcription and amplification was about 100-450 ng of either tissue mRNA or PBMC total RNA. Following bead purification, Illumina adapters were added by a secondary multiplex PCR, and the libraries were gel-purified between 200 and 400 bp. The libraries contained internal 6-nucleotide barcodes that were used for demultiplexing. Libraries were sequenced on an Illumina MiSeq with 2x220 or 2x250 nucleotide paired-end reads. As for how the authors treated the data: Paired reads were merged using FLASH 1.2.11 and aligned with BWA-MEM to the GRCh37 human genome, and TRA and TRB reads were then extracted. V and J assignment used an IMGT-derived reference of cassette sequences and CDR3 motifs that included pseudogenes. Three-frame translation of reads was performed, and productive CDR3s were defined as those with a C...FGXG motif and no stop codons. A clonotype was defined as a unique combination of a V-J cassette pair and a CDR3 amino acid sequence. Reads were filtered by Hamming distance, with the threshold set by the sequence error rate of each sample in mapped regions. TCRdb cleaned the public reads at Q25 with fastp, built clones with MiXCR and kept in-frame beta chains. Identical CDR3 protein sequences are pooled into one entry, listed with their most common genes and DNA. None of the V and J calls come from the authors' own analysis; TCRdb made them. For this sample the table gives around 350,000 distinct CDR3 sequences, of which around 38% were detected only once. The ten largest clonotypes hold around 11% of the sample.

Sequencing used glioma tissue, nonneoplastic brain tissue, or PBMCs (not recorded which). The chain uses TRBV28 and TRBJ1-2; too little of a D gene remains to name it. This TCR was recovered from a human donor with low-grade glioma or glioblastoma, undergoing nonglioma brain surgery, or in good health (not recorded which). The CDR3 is CASSEPGSSYGYTF. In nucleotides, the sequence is TGTGCCAGCAGTGAACCGGGCAGTTCCTATGGCTACACCTTC.